These 9 T cell receptor beta chains share one sample of origin, sequenced in a study of beta chain features in type 1 diabetes. The investigators reverse transcribed all of the isolated RNA, so they sequenced expressed TCRB transcripts. Using immunoSEQ multiplex PCR, the repertoire was profiled, and TCRdb retains in-frame clones only, with some absent. The table records just over 600,000 clones, less than 20% of them present only once. Source material: naive CD4+ T cells from blood. The receptors shown here come from a man younger than 30 in good health.

V gene TRBV5-1 combines with J gene TRBJ2-3; 8 bases align to TRBD1. The CDR3 is 14 residues long. Unmatched junction bases numbered 6, after V lost 4 bases and J lost 5 bases. Germline V CDR1 and CDR2: SGHRS, YFSETQ. For the CDR3, the DNA is TGCGCCAGCAGCCGGACAGGGATCCAAGATACGCAGTATTTT. Protein sequence: CASSRTGIQDTQYF.

The chain recombines TRBV19 with TRBJ1-2; D may be TRBD1 (6 bases). Trimming took 7 bases from V and 6 from J, leaving 12 bases between them. The CDR3 contains 12 residues. Germline V gene sequence: CDR1 LNHDA, CDR2 SQIVND (reference sequence). The CDR3 loop is CASTDRLDGYTF. The CDR3 DNA reads as TGTGCCAGTACCGACAGGCTGGATGGCTACACCTTC.

This clone was seen more than once but under ten times. The V gene is TRBV21-1, the J gene TRBJ2-7; no DNA check was done on the table's D call, TRBD2. TRBV21-1 counts as a pseudogene. This CDR3 spans 15 amino acids. This chain's CDR3 is CASPGGAGEGYEQYF. CDR3 sequence (DNA): TGTGCCAGCCCCGGGGGGGCGGGAGAAGGGTACGAGCAGTACTTC.

This clone appeared a few times. This chain uses TRBV14 with TRBJ1-2; possible D gene TRBD1, 5 bases. V lost 6 bases, J lost 4 bases, and 12 bases lay in between. Per the germline V gene, CDR1 is SGHDN and CDR2 is FVKESK. The CDR3 loop spans 13 amino acids. In DNA, the CDR3 is TGTGCCAGCAGGCCCTTAGGGGTCTATGGCTACACCTTC. It is translated as CASRPLGVYGYTF. The full variable domain, in which reference TRBV14 and TRBJ1-2 provide the parts outside the CDR3, is EAGVTQFPSHSVIEKGQTVTLRCDPISGHDNLYWYRRVMGKEIKFLLHFVKESKQDESGMPNNRFLAERTGGTYSTLKVQPAELEDSGVYFCASRPLGVYGYTFGSGTRLTVV.

This sequence joins TRBV18 and TRBJ2-7; the D gene is possibly TRBD2 (6 bases). The germline CDR1 and CDR2 sequences are KGHSH and LQKENI. The V and J ends lost 1 base and 4 bases respectively, with 14 bases between them. This CDR3 is built from 15 residues. CDR3 amino acids: CASSPLAGNQYEQYF. Here the CDR3 DNA reads TGTGCCAGCTCACCACTGGCGGGAAACCAATACGAGCAGTACTTC.

This clone was seen a handful of times. CDR3 coding DNA: TGTGCCAGCATGAACTCCCCGAGCTCCTACAATGAGCAGTTCTTC. This translates into CASMNSPSSYNEQFF. This chain connects TRBV27 to TRBJ2-1; D is unresolved. V was shortened by 7 bases and J by 0 bases, with 13 bases between the two germline ends. The CDR3 sequence is 15 residues long. CDR1 is MNHEY, CDR2 SMNVEV, per germline (reference sequence).

The sample holds a few counts of this clone. The rearrangement joins TRBV11-1 to TRBJ2-3, with D uncertain. The germline V gene encodes CDR1 SGHAT and CDR2 FQDESV (reference sequence). This CDR3 is built from 14 residues. Trimming pared 5 bases from V and 6 bases from J, leaving 15 bases between. Here the CDR3 DNA reads TGTGCCAGCAGCCTGGACCCATCGACCGATACGCAGTATTTT. This translates into CASSLDPSTDTQYF.

In this sample, this clone turned up a few times. V usage is TRBV7-3 and J usage is TRBJ1-4; TRBD1 is a possible D gene (5 bases). V lost 0 bases and J lost 4, with 9 bases in between. CDR1 and CDR2 from the germline V gene are SGHTA and FQGTGA. The CDR3 is made up of 15 amino acids. The CDR3 region has the DNA TGTGCCAGCAGCTTAACCGCGGGGGATAATGAAAAACTGTTTTTT. This gives the protein CASSLTAGDNEKLFF.

In its sample, this clone was seen a few times. The rearrangement links TRBV28 to TRBJ2-7; 7 nucleotides match TRBD2. This CDR3 is built from 13 residues. V was pared by 7 bases and J by 3 bases, with 6 bases of the junction left unmatched. CDR1 and CDR2 (germline): MDHEN, SYDVKM. The CDR3 protein is CASTSGGRYEQYF. The CDR3 DNA reads as TGTGCCAGCACCTCGGGGGGTCGCTACGAGCAGTACTTC. The full variable domain, in which reference TRBV28 and TRBJ2-7 provide the parts outside the CDR3, is DVKVTQSSRYLVKRTGEKVFLECVQDMDHENMFWYRQDPGLGLRLIYFSYDVKMKEKGDIPEGYSVSREKKERFSLILESASTNQTSMYLCASTSGGRYEQYFGPGTRLTVT.